This TCR beta chain was captured in a study of blood T cell repertoires in COVID-19. Original methodology: Estimated nucleated cell counts came from reference gene primer amplification. This table comes from immunoSEQ multiplex PCR, and its TCRdb copy is limited to in-frame clones, with some not included. That table is the source of V, J and clone size, and D and trimming were worked out from the DNA. The sample consists of around 81,000 clones, more than 80% of them appearing once. V lost 6 bases and J 1 base, leaving 16 bases between the germline ends. CDR1 and CDR2 (germline): MDHEN, SYDVKM. This CDR3 spans 15 amino acids.

Sequenced: peripheral blood. The receptor's source is a human donor in a cohort sampled during active COVID-19. The gene calls are TRBV28 and TRBJ2-7; possible D gene TRBD2, 6 bases. The CDR3 DNA reads TGTGCCAGCAGACCGCGGGACCTTCCGTCCTACGAGCAGTACTTC. Translation: CASRPRDLPSYEQYF.